The rows below give T cell receptor beta chains drawn from one sample of a study of blood T cell repertoires in COVID-19. Here immunoSEQ multiplex PCR was the method, and the copy in TCRdb shows in-frame clones only, minus some. Of 130,000 or so clones in the sample, about 86% were seen once. Material for sequencing was PBMCs or T cells enriched from blood (not recorded which). These receptors came from a man in his forties with acute COVID-19. CDR3s include the opening cysteine and the closing phenylalanine or tryptophan. A D gene is named only where the DNA matches it firmly. Clone size is shown for a subset of rows, as once, few, many or a class of expanded clone.

clone_size	j_call	d_call	v_call	cdr3_aa	cdr3_nt
once	TRBJ1-5	-	TRBV3-1/TRBV3-2	CASSQRELQPQHF	TGTGCCAGCAGCCAACGGGAGTTACAGCCCCAGCATTTT
-	TRBJ1-3	-	TRBV15	CATSSVYMFGNTIYF	TGTGCCACCAGCAGTGTGTATATGTTTGGAAACACCATATATTTT
-	TRBJ2-3	TRBD2	TRBV19	CASGGAIGDTQYF	TGTGCCAGCGGGGGGGCCATAGGGGATACGCAGTATTTT
-	TRBJ1-1	TRBD1	TRBV5-1	CASSAAGGYTEAFF	TGCGCCAGCAGCGCGGCAGGGGGTTACACTGAAGCTTTCTTT
once	TRBJ2-2	TRBD2	TRBV11-2	CASSPLAGSTGELFF	TGTGCCAGCAGCCCCTTAGCGGGGAGCACCGGGGAGCTGTTTTTT
-	TRBJ1-5	-	TRBV29-1	CSVGGGPNQPQHF	TGCAGCGTTGGGGGGGGGCCGAATCAGCCCCAGCATTTT
-	TRBJ1-5	-	TRBV12-2	CASRFTTGAYSNQPQHF	TGTGCAAGTCGCTTTACGACAGGGGCCTATAGCAATCAGCCCCAGCATTTT
-	TRBJ2-7	TRBD2	TRBV5-1	CASSARASGPYEQYF	TGCGCCAGCAGCGCCCGAGCTAGCGGCCCCTACGAGCAGTACTTC
-	TRBJ1-2	TRBD1	TRBV7-9	CASSLARQGALYGYTF	TGTGCCAGCAGCTTAGCCAGACAGGGCGCTCTCTATGGCTACACCTTC
once	TRBJ1-1	TRBD1	TRBV3-1/TRBV3-2	CASSQDMAGGTEAFF	TGTGCCAGCAGCCAAGATATGGCAGGGGGCACTGAAGCTTTCTTT
-	TRBJ2-1	TRBD1	TRBV5-5	CASSLGTGGNEQFF	TGTGCCAGCAGCTTGGGGACAGGGGGCAATGAGCAGTTCTTC
few	TRBJ2-7	TRBD1	TRBV19	CASSTRRTGDSYEQYF	TGTGCCAGTAGTACACGCCGGACAGGCGACTCCTACGAGCAGTACTTC
-	TRBJ1-2	TRBD1	TRBV7-9	CASSFGQGNYGYTF	TGTGCCAGCAGTTTTGGACAGGGTAACTATGGCTACACCTTC
-	TRBJ2-2	TRBD1	TRBV28	CASTKTGVWNTGELFF	TGTGCCAGCACTAAAACAGGGGTCTGGAACACCGGGGAGCTGTTTTTT
few	TRBJ1-6	-	TRBV30	CAWNMWGLDSPLHF	TGTGCCTGGAATATGTGGGGGCTCGATTCACCCCTCCACTTT
once	TRBJ1-1	TRBD1	TRBV9	CASSPTGTAYEAFF	TGTGCCAGCAGCCCAACAGGGACAGCATATGAAGCTTTCTTT
-	TRBJ2-5	TRBD1	TRBV10-3	CAIGETGGHETQYF	TGTGCCATCGGGGAGACAGGGGGCCATGAGACCCAGTACTTC
-	TRBJ2-7	-	TRBV7-9	CASSREYEQYF	TGTGCCAGCAGCCGAGAATACGAGCAGTACTTC
-	TRBJ2-7	-	TRBV23-1	CASTPLGGYEQYF	TGCGCCAGCACCCCTCTGGGGGGATACGAGCAGTACTTC
once	TRBJ2-7	TRBD1	TRBV6-2/TRBV6-3	CASSYLGTGNGEQYF	TGTGCCAGCAGTTATCTGGGGACAGGGAATGGCGAGCAGTACTTC
-	TRBJ1-5	-	TRBV28	CASSSQGLQHF	TGTGCCAGCAGTTCTCAGGGCCTCCAGCATTTT
many	TRBJ2-5	TRBD2	TRBV2	CASSFSGTETQYF	TGTGCCAGCAGTTTTAGCGGGACAGAGACCCAGTACTTC
-	TRBJ2-2	-	TRBV7-2	CASSRSGISNTGELFF	TGTGCCAGCAGCCGGTCGGGGATCTCGAACACCGGGGAGCTGTTTTTT
-	TRBJ2-5	-	TRBV18	CASSLGVVETQYF	TGTGCCAGCTCACTGGGAGTTGTGGAGACCCAGTACTTC
-	TRBJ2-4	TRBD1	TRBV28	CASSSGQFTQNIQYF	TGTGCCAGCAGTTCGGGACAGTTTACCCAAAACATTCAGTACTTC
-	TRBJ2-7	TRBD2	TRBV19	CASRASGSADEQYF	TGTGCCAGTAGGGCTAGCGGGAGTGCCGACGAGCAGTACTTC
-	TRBJ1-1	-	TRBV18	CASSPPTTALNTEAFF	TGTGCCAGCTCACCACCGACGACAGCCTTGAACACTGAAGCTTTCTTT
-	TRBJ1-6	-	TRBV5-1	CASSLLGSSYNSPLHF	TGCGCCAGCAGCTTGTTGGGGAGCTCCTATAATTCACCCCTCCACTTT
-	TRBJ1-5	-	TRBV19	CASSIREAQHF	TGTGCCAGTAGTATAAGAGAGGCCCAGCATTTT
-	TRBJ1-2	TRBD1	TRBV10-3	CAIRISGTGEGHGYTF	TGTGCCATCAGGATCTCGGGGACAGGGGAAGGGCATGGCTACACCTTC
-	TRBJ1-2	-	TRBV19	CASTPLGGARGYTF	TGTGCCAGTACTCCCTTAGGGGGGGCGAGAGGCTACACCTTC
-	TRBJ1-2	TRBD1	TRBV6-5	CASRTPTGSDGGYTF	TGTGCCAGCAGGACCCCGACAGGGAGTGATGGGGGCTACACCTTC
-	TRBJ1-2	-	TRBV3-1/TRBV3-2	CASSQDNRANYGYTF	TGTGCCAGCAGCCAAGATAACAGAGCTAACTATGGCTACACCTTC
-	TRBJ1-3	-	TRBV7-2	CASSLGGGNTIYF	TGTGCCAGCAGCTTGGGGGGAGGAAACACCATATATTTT
-	TRBJ1-5	-	TRBV3-1/TRBV3-2	CASSPADYQPQHF	TGTGCCAGCAGCCCGGCGGATTATCAGCCCCAGCATTTT
-	TRBJ1-4	-	TRBV2	CASSDRAIEKLFF	TGTGCCAGCAGTGACAGGGCGATTGAAAAACTGTTTTTT
-	TRBJ1-1	-	TRBV10-3	CAIIREPGGVNTEAFF	TGTGCCATCATCCGGGAACCCGGAGGAGTGAACACTGAAGCTTTCTTT
-	TRBJ2-1	TRBD2	TRBV18	CASSPPSGGTSNEQFF	TGTGCCAGCTCACCACCTAGCGGGGGGACCTCCAATGAGCAGTTCTTC
-	TRBJ2-7	TRBD2	TRBV4-2	CASSPRSGDEQYF	TGTGCCAGCAGCCCGCGGAGCGGGGACGAGCAGTACTTC
-	TRBJ2-5	TRBD2	TRBV3-1/TRBV3-2	CASSQFERGGLETQYF	TGTGCCAGCAGCCAATTTGAGCGGGGGGGCCTAGAGACCCAGTACTTC
-	TRBJ2-1	-	TRBV19	CASSISGSSYNEQFF	TGTGCCAGTAGTATATCCGGGAGCTCCTACAATGAGCAGTTCTTC
-	TRBJ2-6	TRBD2	TRBV5-1	CASSWAGGGFLSGANVLTF	TGCGCCAGCAGCTGGGCGGGCGGGGGATTCCTCTCTGGGGCCAACGTCCTGACTTTC
-	TRBJ2-2	-	TRBV7-3	CASSLTYGGSSTGELFF	TGTGCCAGCAGCTTAACGTACGGGGGATCGAGCACCGGGGAGCTGTTTTTT
once	TRBJ1-2	-	TRBV5-1	CASSLAIGATDGYTF	TGCGCCAGCAGCTTGGCCATAGGGGCGACGGATGGCTACACCTTC
few	TRBJ2-2	TRBD2	TRBV9	CASSPWVTSRVTGELFF	TGTGCCAGCAGCCCCTGGGTGACTAGCCGCGTCACCGGGGAGCTGTTTTTT
-	TRBJ1-2	TRBD1	TRBV28	CASISDRDGYTF	TGTGCCAGCATTTCGGACAGGGATGGCTACACCTTC
-	TRBJ2-7	TRBD1	TRBV12-3/TRBV12-4	CASSLGTGYEQYF	TGTGCCAGCAGTTTGGGGACAGGTTACGAGCAGTACTTC
-	TRBJ2-1	-	TRBV3-1/TRBV3-2	CATLGGGHNEQFF	TGTGCCACTTTAGGGGGGGGTCACAATGAGCAGTTCTTC
-	TRBJ2-1	TRBD1	TRBV12-5	CASGPGQGKDEQFF	TGTGCTAGTGGCCCGGGACAGGGAAAGGATGAGCAGTTCTTC
-	TRBJ1-3	-	TRBV20-1	CSASKQGGNTIYF	TGCAGTGCTAGTAAACAGGGAGGAAACACCATATATTTT
-	TRBJ1-2	TRBD1	TRBV5-1	CASSLATGTWYGYTF	TGCGCCAGCAGCTTGGCGACAGGGACCTGGTATGGCTACACCTTC
-	TRBJ1-4	-	TRBV7-9	CASSRGGGDEKLFF	TGTGCCAGCAGCCGTGGTGGCGGGGATGAAAAACTGTTTTTT
-	TRBJ1-2	-	TRBV28	CASSLLQEGGIYGYTF	TGTGCCAGCAGTTTATTACAAGAGGGAGGGATTTATGGCTACACCTTC